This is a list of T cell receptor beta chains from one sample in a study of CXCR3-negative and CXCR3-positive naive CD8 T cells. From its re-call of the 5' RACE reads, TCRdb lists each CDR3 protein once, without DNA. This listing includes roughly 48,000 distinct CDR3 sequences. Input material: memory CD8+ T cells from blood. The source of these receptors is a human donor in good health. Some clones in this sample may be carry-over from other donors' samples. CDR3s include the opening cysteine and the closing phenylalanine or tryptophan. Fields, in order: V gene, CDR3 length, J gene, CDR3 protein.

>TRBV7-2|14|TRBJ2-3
CASSPEWGTDTQYF
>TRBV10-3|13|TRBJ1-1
CATRTAGGTEAFF
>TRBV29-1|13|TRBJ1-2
CSAWTEGLGGYTF
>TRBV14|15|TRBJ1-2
CASSSRTGLLYGYTF
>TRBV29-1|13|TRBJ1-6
CSAPTGDCSPLHF
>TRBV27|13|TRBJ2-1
CASSYDRGNEQFF
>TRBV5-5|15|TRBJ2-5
CASSFPVGGGETQYF
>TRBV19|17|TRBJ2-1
CASQGIRGSLINNEQFF
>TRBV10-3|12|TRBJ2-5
CAISEEGETQYF
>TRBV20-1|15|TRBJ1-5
CSATNPGQINQPQHF
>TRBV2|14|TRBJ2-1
CASRIRGSHNEQFF
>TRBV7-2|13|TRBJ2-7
CAATGPYSYEQYF
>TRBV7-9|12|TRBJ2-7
CASSQGQYEQYF
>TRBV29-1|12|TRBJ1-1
CSVEGGGTEAFF
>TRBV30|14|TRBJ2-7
CAWSVRAIPYEQYF
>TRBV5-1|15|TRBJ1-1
CASSPLDRGVVEAFF
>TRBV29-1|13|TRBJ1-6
CSAQGASNSPLHF
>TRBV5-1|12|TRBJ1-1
CASYDSNTEAFF
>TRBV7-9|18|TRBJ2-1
CASSLEILGTGGYNEQFF
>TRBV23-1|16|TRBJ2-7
CASSQSSRGIAYEQYF
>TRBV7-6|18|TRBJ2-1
CASSLGTSGDYSYNEQFF
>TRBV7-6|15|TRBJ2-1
CASSSWDRSYNEQFF
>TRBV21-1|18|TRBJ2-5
CASSKDSDRVKHQETQYF
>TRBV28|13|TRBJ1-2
CASTDRGPHGYTF
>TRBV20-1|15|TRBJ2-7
CSANVGAGGPYEQYF
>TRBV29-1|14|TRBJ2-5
CSVLGPPTQETQYF
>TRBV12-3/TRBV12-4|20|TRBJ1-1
CASSFTPSPDRGIGNTEAFF
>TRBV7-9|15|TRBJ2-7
CASSLEGRVPYEQYF